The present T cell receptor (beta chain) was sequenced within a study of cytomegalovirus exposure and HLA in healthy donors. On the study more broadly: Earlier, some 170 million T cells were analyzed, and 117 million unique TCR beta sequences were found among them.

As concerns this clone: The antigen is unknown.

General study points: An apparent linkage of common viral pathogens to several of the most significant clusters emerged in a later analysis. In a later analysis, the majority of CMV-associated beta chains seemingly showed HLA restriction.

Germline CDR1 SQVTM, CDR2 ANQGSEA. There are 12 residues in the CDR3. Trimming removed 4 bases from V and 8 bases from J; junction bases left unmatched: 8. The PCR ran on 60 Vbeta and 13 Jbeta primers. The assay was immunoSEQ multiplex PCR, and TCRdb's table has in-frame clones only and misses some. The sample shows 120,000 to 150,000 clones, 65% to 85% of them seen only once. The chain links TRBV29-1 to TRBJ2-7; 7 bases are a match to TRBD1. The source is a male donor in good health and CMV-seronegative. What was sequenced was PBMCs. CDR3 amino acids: CSVVTGITKQYF. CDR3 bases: TGCAGCGTTGTGACAGGGATAACCAAGCAGTACTTC.